What follows are 18 T cell receptor beta chains derived from one specimen sequenced in a study of human T cells and chemical hapten exposure. TCRdb reprocessed the RACE reads via MiXCR and lists one record per CDR3 protein. Here the sample spans approximately 370,000 distinct CDR3 sequences, approximately 5.8% being singletons. Time point denoted: pre-sensitization, week 0. Treatment reported: therapeutic diphenylcyclopropenone sensitization with weekly scalp DPC. Here the sequenced sample was whole blood, taken in connection with sensitization to the hapten diphenylcyclopropenone (DPC). The origin of the receptors is a woman aged 18-29 years with alopecia areata. Some clones in this sample may be carry-over from other donors' samples.

This clonotype was observed a handful of times. This chain joins TRBV12-3 or TRBV12-4 and TRBJ1-5; D is ambiguous. V was trimmed by 7 bases and J by 6 bases, leaving 22 bases between them. This CDR3 has 16 amino acids. The CDR3 region has the DNA TGTGCCAGCACCTCTTCGGCAGGCGGTTTGATTCAGCCCCAGCATTTT. This codes for CASTSSAGGLIQPQHF.

The rearrangement uses TRBV6-5 and TRBJ1-2; weak D call: TRBD1 (6 bases). The V end lost 8 bases, the J end lost 5 bases, and 15 bases lay between the germline ends. Per the germline V gene, CDR1 is MNHEY and CDR2 is SVGAGI. This CDR3 comprises 13 residues. CDR3 coding DNA: TGTGCCAGCCGCACACCAGGGGCGTATGGCTACACCTTC. Translation: CASRTPGAYGYTF.

This clonotype was detected a few times. The rearrangement uses TRBV9 and TRBJ1-6; D not certain. The CDR3 loop spans 13 amino acids. Germline V lookup: CDR1 SGDLS, CDR2 YYNGEE. Trimming took 0 bases from V and 4 from J, leaving 2 bases between them. CDR3 sequence reads: CASSVGYNSPLHF. In DNA, the CDR3 is TGTGCCAGCAGCGTAGGATATAATTCACCCCTCCACTTT.

The chain recombines TRBV6-4 with TRBJ2-6; D uncertain. Trimming removed 10 bases from V and 0 bases from J, with 10 bases in between. Germline CDR1 reads MRHNA; CDR2 reads SNTAGT. This CDR3 contains 14 residues. For the CDR3, the DNA is TGTGCCAACTCCCGTGGCTCTGGGGCCAACGTCCTGACTTTC. Its translation is CANSRGSGANVLTF.

In this sample, this clonotype turned up a few times. The V and J genes are TRBV6-5 and TRBJ2-7; no clear D gene. The CDR3 loop spans 14 amino acids. With 0 bases removed from V and 3 bases from J, the gap between germline ends came to 9 bases. CDR1 is MNHEY and CDR2 is SVGAGI in the germline V gene. DNA for the CDR3: TGTGCCAGCAGTTACTCCCTGGGCAGCTACGAGCAGTACTTC. Protein: CASSYSLGSYEQYF.

This clonotype was picked up many times. DNA of the CDR3: TGTGCCAGCAACGTCATTAAGGGTTATTCTGAAGCTTTCTTT. Its protein is CASNVIKGYSEAFF. The chain recombines TRBV6-1 with TRBJ1-1; D not resolved. CDR1 and CDR2 from the germline V gene are MNHNS and SASEGT. V dropped 7 bases and J dropped 6 bases, with 18 bases sitting between them. This CDR3 is built from 14 residues.

This clonotype came up a few times. The V gene is TRBV12-5, the J gene TRBJ1-2, with unresolved D. V dropped 2 bases and J dropped 4 bases, with 5 bases sitting between them. CDR1 and CDR2 (germline): LGHNT, FRNRAP. The CDR3 contains 12 residues. CDR3 bases: TGTGCTAGTGGTTTGCCAATCTATGGCTACACCTTC. As protein: CASGLPIYGYTF.

This clonotype has just a few counts. The chain couples TRBV3-1 to TRBJ1-6; D is ambiguous. V lost 0 bases, J lost 9 bases, and 3 bases lay in between. Germline CDR1 LGHDT, CDR2 YNNKEL (reference sequence). The CDR3 covers 12 residues. The CDR3: CASSQELSPLHF. CDR3 DNA sequence: TGTGCCAGCAGCCAAGAACTTTCACCCCTCCACTTT.

This clonotype was counted at least ten times. V is TRBV12-3 or TRBV12-4 and J is TRBJ1-2, with D uncertain. The CDR3 covers 13 residues. Trimming removed 2 bases from V and 5 bases from J, with 9 bases in between. DNA for the CDR3: TGTGCCAGCAGTTTAATTTTCGGGTATGGCTACACCTTC. Protein sequence: CASSLIFGYGYTF.

This sequence joins TRBV3-1 and TRBJ2-6; TRBD1 aligns across 7 bases. Germline lookup yields CDR1 LGHDT and CDR2 YNNKEL (reference sequence). The CDR3 runs 16 residues. Losses at the gene ends were 5 bases for V and 0 bases for J; bases not matched to a gene: 4. The CDR3 DNA is TGTGCCAGCAGCTATGGACAGGCCTCTGGGGCCAACGTCCTGACTTTC. Translating gives CASSYGQASGANVLTF. Complete variable domain (other parts from reference TRBV3-1 and TRBJ2-6): DTAVSQTPKYLVTQMGNDKSIKCEQNLGHDTMYWYKQDSKKFLKIMFSYNNKELIINETVPNRFSPKSPDKAHLNLHINSLELGDSAVYFCASSYGQASGANVLTFGAGSRLTVL.

This clonotype was picked up a small number of times. The chain has TRBV6-5 and TRBJ2-7; D possibly matches TRBD1 or TRBD2 (5 bases each). This CDR3 spans 14 amino acids. Germline-derived CDR1 and CDR2 are MNHEY and SVGAGI. Trimming removed 6 bases from V and 7 bases from J, with 19 bases in between. The CDR3 coding sequence is TGTGCCAGCAGCCGCCCAGGGACGTCGGGAGAGCAGTACTTC. It translates to CASSRPGTSGEQYF.

The chain uses TRBV6-2 or TRBV6-3 and TRBJ1-5; TRBD1 aligns across 7 bases. Germline assignment: CDR1 MNHEY and CDR2 SVGEGT. Trimming at V came to 6 bases and at J to 11 bases, leaving 16 bases not matched to a gene. The CDR3 contains 15 residues. Here the CDR3 reads CASSRGQQIGGAQHF. The CDR3 DNA sequence: TGTGCCAGCAGCAGGGGACAGCAAATCGGGGGGGCCCAGCATTTT.

This clonotype was seen ten or more times. The chain joins TRBV28 to TRBJ2-3, with D possibly being TRBD2 (7 bases). Germline-derived CDR1 and CDR2 are MDHEN and SYDVKM. Between the trimmed V and J ends, which lost 7 bases and 4 bases, there was a span of 18 bases. The CDR3 covers 15 residues. In DNA form, the CDR3 reads TGTGCCAGCACGGAAGTGGGGGGGCCAGCAGATACGCAGTATTTT. It translates to CASTEVGGPADTQYF.

This clonotype was picked up many times. The V call is TRBV19, the J call TRBJ2-7; 9 bases agree with TRBD2. With 5 bases clipped from V and 6 bases from J, the junction kept 11 bases outside the gene matches. CDR1 and CDR2 (germline): LNHDA, SQIVND (reference sequence). The CDR3 is 15 amino acids. The CDR3 coding sequence is TGTGCCAGTAGTCTCGCCCTAGCGGGGCATGGCGAGCAGTACTTC. Amino acids: CASSLALAGHGEQYF.

The chain has TRBV2 and TRBJ1-2, with a possible D match to TRBD1 (5 bases). The CDR3 is made up of 16 amino acids. V gave up 6 bases and J gave up 2 bases, with 19 bases separating them. Germline V gives CDR1 SNHLY, CDR2 FYNNEI. CDR3: CASRSPGPPSNYGYTF. CDR3 bases: TGTGCCAGCAGGTCTCCGGGACCCCCTTCCAACTATGGCTACACCTTC.

J is TRBJ2-1 and V is TRBV28; the D gene is possibly TRBD2 (6 bases). In germline, CDR1 is MDHEN, CDR2 SYDVKM. The V end lost 1 base, the J end lost 5 bases, and 12 bases lay between the germline ends. The CDR3 loop spans 15 amino acids. CDR3 protein: CASSLFRDFDNEQFF. In DNA form, the CDR3 reads TGTGCCAGCAGTTTATTCCGGGACTTTGACAATGAGCAGTTCTTC.

The chain recombines TRBV4-1 with TRBJ1-3; 7 positions agree with TRBD1. Germline values: CDR1 MGHRA, CDR2 YSYEKL. The CDR3 loop spans 18 amino acids. V trimming: 1 base; J trimming: 0 bases; junction bases outside the gene matches: 9. The CDR3 DNA sequence: TGCGCCAGCAGCCAAGTAATCCCGGACAGGAGCTCTGGAAACACCATATATTTT. It encodes CASSQVIPDRSSGNTIYF.

This clonotype was observed a few times. This sequence joins TRBV5-5 and TRBJ1-2; the D gene is possibly TRBD1 (6 bases). With 3 bases removed from V and 4 bases from J, the gap between germline ends came to 10 bases. Germline V lookup: CDR1 SGHKS, CDR2 YYEKEE (reference sequence). This CDR3 spans 13 amino acids. The DNA of the CDR3 is TGTGCCAGCAGCTGGGGACACAGCTATGGCTACACCTTC. Its translation: CASSWGHSYGYTF.